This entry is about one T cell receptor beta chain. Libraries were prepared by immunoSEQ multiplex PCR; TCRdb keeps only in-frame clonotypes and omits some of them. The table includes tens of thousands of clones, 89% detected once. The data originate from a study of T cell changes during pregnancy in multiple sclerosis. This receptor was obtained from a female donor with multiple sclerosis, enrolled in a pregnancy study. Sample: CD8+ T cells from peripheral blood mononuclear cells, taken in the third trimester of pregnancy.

In DNA form, the CDR3 reads TGCGCCAGCAGCCAAGCCGACAGGGAGAATTCACCCCTCCACTTT. It encodes CASSQADRENSPLHF. The V and J genes are TRBV4-3 and TRBJ1-6, with 7 bases fitting TRBD1. CDR3 length: 15 residues. The junction had 4 bases not matched to a gene; V was cut back by 1 base and J by 7 bases. Germline V gene lookup returns CDR1 LGHNA and CDR2 YSLEER.